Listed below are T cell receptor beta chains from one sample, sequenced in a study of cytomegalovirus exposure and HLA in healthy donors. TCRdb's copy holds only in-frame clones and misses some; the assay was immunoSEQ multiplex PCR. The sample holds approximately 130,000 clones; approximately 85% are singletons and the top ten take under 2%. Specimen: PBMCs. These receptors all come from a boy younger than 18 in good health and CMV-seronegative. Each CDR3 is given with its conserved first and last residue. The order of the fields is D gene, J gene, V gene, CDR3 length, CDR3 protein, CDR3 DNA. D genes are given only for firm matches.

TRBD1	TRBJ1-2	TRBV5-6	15	CASSANRGRRYGYTF	TGTGCCAGCAGCGCCAACAGGGGGCGCCGGTATGGCTACACCTTC
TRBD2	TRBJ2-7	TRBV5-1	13	CASSLALAGAMYF	TGCGCCAGCAGCTTGGCACTAGCGGGAGCTATGTACTTC
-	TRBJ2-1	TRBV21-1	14	CASSNEGAVNEQFF	TGTGCCAGCAGCAACGAGGGAGCGGTCAATGAGCAGTTCTTC
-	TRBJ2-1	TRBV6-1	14	CASSPLSSYNEQFF	TGTGCCAGCAGCCCTCTTAGCTCCTACAATGAGCAGTTCTTC
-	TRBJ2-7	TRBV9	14	CASSASRVSYEQYF	TGTGCCAGCAGCGCCTCCAGGGTCTCCTACGAGCAGTACTTC
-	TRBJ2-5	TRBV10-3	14	CAISELTVQETQYF	TGTGCCATCAGTGAGCTAACAGTTCAAGAGACCCAGTACTTC
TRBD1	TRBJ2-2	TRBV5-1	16	CASSKGQGAHTGELFF	TGCGCCAGCAGCAAGGGACAGGGGGCTCACACCGGGGAGCTGTTTTTT
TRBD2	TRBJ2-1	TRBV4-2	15	CASSQDRTSSNEQFF	TGTGCCAGCAGCCAAGACCGGACTAGCTCCAATGAGCAGTTCTTC
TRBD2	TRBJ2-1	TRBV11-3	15	CASRLGTSGHNEQFF	TGTGCCAGCAGACTCGGGACTAGCGGCCACAATGAGCAGTTCTTC
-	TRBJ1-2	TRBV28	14	CASSTQGLDYGYTF	TGTGCCAGCAGTACACAGGGCTTGGACTATGGCTACACCTTC
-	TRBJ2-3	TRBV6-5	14	CASSLGGPTDTQYF	TGTGCCAGCAGTCTCGGCGGTCCCACAGATACGCAGTATTTT
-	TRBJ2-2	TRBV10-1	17	CASSESVPTRVPGELFF	TGCGCCAGCAGTGAGTCGGTCCCTACTCGGGTCCCCGGGGAGCTGTTTTTT
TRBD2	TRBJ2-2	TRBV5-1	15	CASSPPGGGTGELFF	TGCGCCAGCAGCCCACCGGGGGGTGGCACCGGGGAGCTGTTTTTT
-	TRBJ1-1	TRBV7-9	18	CASRVSGSPVVDISRAFF	TGTGCCAGCAGAGTAAGTGGATCACCCGTTGTGGATATTTCGCGGGCTTTCTTT